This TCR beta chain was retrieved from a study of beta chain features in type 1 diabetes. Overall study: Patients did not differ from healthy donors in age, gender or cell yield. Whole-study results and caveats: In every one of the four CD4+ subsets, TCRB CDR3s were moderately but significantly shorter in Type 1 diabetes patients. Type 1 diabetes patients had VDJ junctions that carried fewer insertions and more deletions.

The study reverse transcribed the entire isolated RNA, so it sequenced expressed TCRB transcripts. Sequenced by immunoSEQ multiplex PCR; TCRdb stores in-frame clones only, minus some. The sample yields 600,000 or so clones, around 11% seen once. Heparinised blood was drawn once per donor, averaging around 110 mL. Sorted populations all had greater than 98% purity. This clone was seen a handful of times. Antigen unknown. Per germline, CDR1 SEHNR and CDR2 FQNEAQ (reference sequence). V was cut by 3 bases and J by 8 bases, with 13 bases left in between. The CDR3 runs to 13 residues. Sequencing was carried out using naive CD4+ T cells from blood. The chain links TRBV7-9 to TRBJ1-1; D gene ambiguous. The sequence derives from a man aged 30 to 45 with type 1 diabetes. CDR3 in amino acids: CASSFIDRVEAFF. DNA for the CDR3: TGTGCCAGCAGCTTCATTGATCGAGTCGAAGCTTTCTTT.